The rows below give T cell receptor beta chains drawn from one sample of a study of early T cells in non-severe SARS-CoV-2 infection. MiXCR, applied by TCRdb to the 5' RACE reads, yields one record per CDR3 protein. The data show tens of thousands of distinct CDR3 sequences, about 14% seen once. Sequenced: whole blood. The receptors were sampled from an adult who was a healthcare worker with PCR-confirmed SARS-CoV-2 infection or an uninfected control (not recorded which). Each CDR3 is given with its conserved first and last residue.

j_gene: TRBJ1-2
v_gene: TRBV2
CDR3aa: CASRAAQGPSIPNYGYTF

j_gene: TRBJ2-1
v_gene: TRBV7-9
CDR3aa: CASSSPGTLYNEQFF

j_gene: TRBJ1-1
v_gene: TRBV30
CDR3aa: CAWKHGGAEAFF

j_gene: TRBJ2-1
v_gene: TRBV30
CDR3aa: CAWTMGGRYNEQFF

j_gene: TRBJ2-3
v_gene: TRBV20-1
CDR3aa: CSATGLAGGPSTDTQYF

j_gene: TRBJ2-2
v_gene: TRBV18
CDR3aa: CASSVANTGELFF

j_gene: TRBJ2-7
v_gene: TRBV27
CDR3aa: CASTDRFHEQYF

j_gene: TRBJ2-3
v_gene: TRBV4-1
CDR3aa: CASSHHIGTSGRTDTQYF

j_gene: TRBJ1-1
v_gene: TRBV5-1
CDR3aa: CASSARQGKAEAFF

j_gene: TRBJ2-3
v_gene: TRBV15
CDR3aa: CATSRALTSGGAPDTQYF

j_gene: TRBJ1-1
v_gene: TRBV7-2
CDR3aa: CASSPVGGQGRAFF

j_gene: TRBJ2-5
v_gene: TRBV12-3/TRBV12-4
CDR3aa: CASSFGLAGGSTQYF

j_gene: TRBJ2-6
v_gene: TRBV25-1
CDR3aa: CASLKGGTGANVLTF

j_gene: TRBJ2-2
v_gene: TRBV6-6
CDR3aa: CATATGNIGELFF

j_gene: TRBJ2-6
v_gene: TRBV7-6
CDR3aa: CASSSTTLGANVLTF

j_gene: TRBJ1-2
v_gene: TRBV7-9
CDR3aa: CASALIRTGEAVPYGYTF

j_gene: TRBJ1-2
v_gene: TRBV28
CDR3aa: CATFGRGGSYTF

j_gene: TRBJ2-5
v_gene: TRBV15
CDR3aa: CATSARVGGLAGQETQYF

j_gene: TRBJ2-5
v_gene: TRBV5-6
CDR3aa: CASSFTGLGTQYF

j_gene: TRBJ1-1
v_gene: TRBV27
CDR3aa: CASGETDFTEAFF

j_gene: TRBJ2-1
v_gene: TRBV19
CDR3aa: CASSAPLRDEQFF

j_gene: TRBJ2-1
v_gene: TRBV20-1
CDR3aa: CSGLAGVWEQFF

j_gene: TRBJ2-3
v_gene: TRBV9
CDR3aa: CASSVGGQINTDTQYF